In this sample, the clone carrying this T cell receptor (beta chain) turned up once. The antigen is not known. One end of the junction does not line up with germline, which may come from a read error. Germline V gene sequence: CDR1 SSHAT, CDR2 FNYEAQ (reference sequence). The CDR3 runs 18 residues. Profiling relied on immunoSEQ multiplex PCR, and the TCRdb table lists in-frame clones only, not all of them. The repertoire includes about 60,000 clones, approximately 84% of them detected once, and around 2.1% sits in the top ten. This sample stems from a study of lymphopenia after photon versus proton radiotherapy. General study points: A bigger post-nadir fall in TCR diversity correlated inversely with survival time in deceased patients. Better survival with proton therapy was suggested as possible, not demonstrated. Under photons, naive T cells and diversity fell while effector/memory populations rose.

The sample was peripheral blood, taken from a patient treated with proton-based radiotherapy. This sequence joins TRBV7-7 and TRBJ1-1; D is perhaps TRBD1 (5 bases). This clonotype was obtained from a man aged 55 to 70 with pancreatic cancer. CDR3: CASSDRERERGGNTEAFF. DNA of the CDR3: TGTGCTAGCAGTGACCGGGAGAGGGAAAGGGGAGGGAACACTGAAGCTTTCTTT.